This TCR beta chain was identified in a study of cytomegalovirus exposure and HLA in healthy donors. Study-level findings and limits: Association of a missense DCLRE1C variant with TCR beta V- and J-gene trimming was reported in a later analysis. There were some V segments, including TRBV6-2 and TRBV6-3, excluded as indistinguishable.

On this clone: Its antigen is unidentified.

This CDR3 is 14 amino acids long. V lost 5 bases, J lost 5 bases, and 7 bases stayed unmatched. CDR1 SGHNT and CDR2 YENEEA come from the germline V gene. 13 Jbeta primers and 60 Vbeta primers were used for the PCR. Sequenced by immunoSEQ multiplex PCR; TCRdb stores in-frame clones only, minus some. The repertoire has about 150,000 clones, 75% to 90% of them found once; the top ten carry about 8.6%. The rearrangement links TRBV11-3 to TRBJ2-5; 8 nucleotides line up with TRBD2. The sequencing sample was made of PBMCs. This receptor was identified in a woman between 45 and 65 years old in good health and CMV-seropositive. CDR3 region: CASSAGGDQETQYF. The CDR3 coding sequence is TGTGCCAGCAGCGCGGGAGGAGATCAGGAGACCCAGTACTTC.